The 10 T cell receptor beta chains below were found in one sample sequenced in a study of shared clonotypes between healthy human individuals. Here immunoSEQ multiplex PCR was the method, and the copy in TCRdb shows in-frame clones only, minus some. Altogether roughly 2,000,000 clones are present, less than 95% being singletons, with the ten largest covering around 1.2%. CD8 cells regarded as naive lacked CD45RO, were positively chosen for CCR7, and omitted terminally differentiated effector memory CD45RA+ cells. The sequenced material came from naive CD8+ T cells sorted from blood. Every receptor here comes from a man aged 18 to 30 in good health.

The sample holds a few counts of this clone. Distinct nucleotide sequences in the sample also encode this CDR3. V gene TRBV9 combines with J gene TRBJ2-2; no clear D gene. The CDR3 is made up of 12 amino acids. V was clipped by 2 bases and J by 5 bases, with 4 bases between them. Germline CDR1 is SGDLS and CDR2 is YYNGEE. CDR3 DNA: TGTGCCAGCAGCGTCTCTACCGGGGAGCTGTTTTTT. This translates into CASSVSTGELFF. Full variable domain (missing parts from reference TRBV9 and TRBJ2-2): DSGVTQTPKHLITATGQRVTLRCSPRSGDLSVYWYQQSLDQGLQFLIQYYNGEERAKGNILERFSAQQFPDLHSELNLSSLELGDSALYFCASSVSTGELFFGEGSRLTVL.

V and J are TRBV6-5 and TRBJ1-6; D is uncertain. The CDR3 covers 15 residues. From germline, CDR1 is MNHEY and CDR2 SVGAGI. V shed 0 bases and J shed 9 bases, with 12 bases lying between them. The CDR3 sequence: CASSYSRDFSSPLHF. The CDR3 coding sequence is TGTGCCAGCAGTTACTCGAGAGACTTCTCTTCACCCCTCCACTTT.

This clone was observed once. The chain links TRBV28 to TRBJ2-3, with a weak D call TRBD2 (6 bases). Looked up from germline, CDR1 is MDHEN and CDR2 is SYDVKM. With 6 bases removed from V and 6 bases from J, the gap between germline ends came to 13 bases. The CDR3 sequence is 13 residues long. CDR3 bases: TGTGCCAGCAGCCCGGGAGAGAGTGATACGCAGTATTTT. Its protein product is CASSPGESDTQYF.

This clone showed up just once. The rearrangement joins TRBV27 to TRBJ1-1; D is ambiguous. The V gene's germline CDR1 is MNHEY and CDR2 SMNVEV (reference sequence). This CDR3 has 15 amino acids. V was pared by 2 bases and J by 0 bases, with 10 bases between. As DNA, the CDR3 is TGTGCCAGCAGTTTAAGTCCGGGCCTGAACACTGAAGCTTTCTTT. Translated, it gives CASSLSPGLNTEAFF.

As for this clone: Other nucleotide sequences from this sample produce the same CDR3. This chain links TRBV10-2 with TRBJ2-7; the D call may be TRBD1 or TRBD2 (5 bases each). Per the germline V gene, CDR1 is WSHSY and CDR2 is SAAADI. The CDR3 runs 13 residues. With 2 bases removed from V and 0 bases from J, the gap between germline ends came to 5 bases. CDR3 protein: CASSEGGSYEQYF. For the CDR3, the DNA is TGCGCCAGCAGTGAGGGGGGCTCCTACGAGCAGTACTTC.

In regard to this clone: At the DNA level, this CDR3 is encoded by other sequences in the same sample as well. The chain uses TRBV27 and TRBJ2-6; no reliable D call. V was cut by 3 bases and J by 2 bases, with 8 bases left in between. The CDR3 consists of 15 residues. Germline CDR1 is MNHEY and CDR2 is SMNVEV (reference sequence). In DNA, the CDR3 is TGTGCCAGCAGTTTGGTAGGGACTGGGGCCAACGTCCTGACTTTC. It encodes CASSLVGTGANVLTF.

This rearrangement joins TRBV27 to TRBJ1-2, with TRBD1 matching over 10 bases. Germline CDR1 and CDR2: MNHEY and SMNVEV (reference sequence). The CDR3 length is 15 residues. Trimming took 4 bases from V and 5 from J; bases not matched to a gene: 7. CDR3 amino acids: CASSSPGQGIYGYTF. CDR3 DNA: TGTGCCAGCAGTTCCCCGGGACAGGGGATTTATGGCTACACCTTC.

The chain links TRBV2 to TRBJ2-5; maybe TRBD2 (5 bases). Per germline, CDR1 SNHLY and CDR2 FYNNEI. This CDR3 has 13 residues. Trimming removed 4 bases from V and 3 bases from J, with 9 bases in between. The CDR3 protein is CASSGAAEETQYF. The CDR3 DNA reads TGTGCCAGCAGTGGGGCAGCGGAAGAGACCCAGTACTTC.

The CDR3 DNA sequence: TGTGCCAGCAGCTTGGCCTCCGGGCCGTTGCCCCAGCATTTT. It yields the protein CASSLASGPLPQHF. The genes are TRBV5-5 and TRBJ1-5; D uncertain. The CDR3 is 14 residues long. Germline loops: CDR1 SGHKS, CDR2 YYEKEE (reference sequence). Trimming took 0 bases from V and 9 from J, leaving 13 bases between them. The full variable domain, with the rest looked up from reference TRBV5-5 and TRBJ1-5, is DAGVTQSPTHLIKTRGQQVTLRCSPISGHKSVSWYQQVLGQGPQFIFQYYEKEERGRGNFPDRFSARQFPNYSSELNVNALLLGDSALYLCASSLASGPLPQHFGDGTRLSIL.

This CDR3 is CASSLQGLGAAGELFF. CDR3 nucleotides: TGTGCCAGCAGCCTGCAGGGTCTGGGTGCGGCCGGGGAGCTGTTTTTT. The chain couples TRBV4-2 to TRBJ2-2, with a weak D call TRBD1 (5 bases). Trimming left V 4 bases short and J 6 bases short, with 18 bases between. CDR1 and CDR2 from the germline V gene are LGHNA and YNFKEQ. CDR3 length equals 16 residues.